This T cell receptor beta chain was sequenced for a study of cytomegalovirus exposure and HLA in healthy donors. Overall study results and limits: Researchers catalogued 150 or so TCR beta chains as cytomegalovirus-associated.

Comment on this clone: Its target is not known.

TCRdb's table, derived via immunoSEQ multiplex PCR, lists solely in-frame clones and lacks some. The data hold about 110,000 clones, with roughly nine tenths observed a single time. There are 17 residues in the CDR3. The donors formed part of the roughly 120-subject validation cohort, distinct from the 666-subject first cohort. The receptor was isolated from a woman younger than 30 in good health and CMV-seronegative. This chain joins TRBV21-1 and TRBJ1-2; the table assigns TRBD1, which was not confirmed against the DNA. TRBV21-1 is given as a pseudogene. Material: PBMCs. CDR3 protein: CASSKRWSGQAYYGYTF. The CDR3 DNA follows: TGTGCCAGCAGCAAAAGATGGTCGGGACAGGCTTACTATGGCTACACCTTC.